This T cell receptor beta chain emerged from a study of blood T cell repertoires in COVID-19. Study as a whole: COVID-19 samples collected from the United States, Italy and Spain covered acute and convalescent phases. The analysed material was cDNA or gDNA that came from T cells, B-cell-depleted T cells, or PBMCs.

Unmatched junction bases numbered 3, after V lost 6 bases and J lost 3 bases. This CDR3 has 13 amino acids. Data came from immunoSEQ multiplex PCR; TCRdb stores just in-frame clones and leaves some out. The repertoire holds just over 60,000 clones, with roughly 84% as singletons. The chain uses TRBV12-3 or TRBV12-4 and TRBJ1-1, with 8 bases fitting TRBD1. The receptor was isolated from a woman aged 80 or over with active or convalescent COVID-19. Sequenced sample: peripheral blood. In DNA form, the CDR3 reads TGTGCCAGCAGCCTACAGGGGGACACTGAAGCTTTCTTT. Protein: CASSLQGDTEAFF.